A selection of T cell receptor beta chains follows, all from one sample in a study of OX40 agonist ivuxolimab in advanced cancers. Using immunoSEQ multiplex PCR, the repertoire was profiled, and TCRdb retains in-frame clones only, with some absent. The sample yields approximately 76,000 clones, 85% to 90% seen once. The sample here was CD4+ or CD8+ T cells sorted from blood, taken in a trial of the OX40 agonist ivuxolimab. These receptors all stem from an adult with an advanced solid tumor such as melanoma, head and neck, liver or kidney cancer. The conserved cysteine and the conserved F or W are not part of the CDR3 here. The order of the fields is clone size, V gene, D gene, J gene, CDR3 protein. D genes are given only for firm matches. The listing skips clone size in some rows; elsewhere it reads once, few, many or a size class.

clone size: once
V gene: TRBV9
D gene: NA
J gene: TRBJ1-1
CDR3 protein: ASSGLSGHPQGTEAF

clone size: NA
V gene: TRBV27
D gene: NA
J gene: TRBJ2-7
CDR3 protein: ASSFRGPISYEQY

clone size: NA
V gene: TRBV4-1
D gene: TRBD2
J gene: TRBJ2-4
CDR3 protein: ASSQDRGLAGSFQY

clone size: NA
V gene: TRBV30
D gene: TRBD2
J gene: TRBJ2-7
CDR3 protein: AWSTGGGTEQY

clone size: NA
V gene: TRBV4-1
D gene: NA
J gene: TRBJ2-7
CDR3 protein: ASSQSRGPYEQY

clone size: NA
V gene: TRBV4-1
D gene: NA
J gene: TRBJ2-1
CDR3 protein: ASSPLRDSYNEQF

clone size: NA
V gene: TRBV9
D gene: NA
J gene: TRBJ2-1
CDR3 protein: ASSALQSYNEQF

clone size: NA
V gene: TRBV19
D gene: NA
J gene: TRBJ2-5
CDR3 protein: ASSIGPGGDPYQETQY

clone size: NA
V gene: TRBV28
D gene: NA
J gene: TRBJ2-7
CDR3 protein: ASSFVGTYEQY

clone size: NA
V gene: TRBV11-2
D gene: TRBD2
J gene: TRBJ2-3
CDR3 protein: ASSLDAGGSDTQY

clone size: NA
V gene: TRBV7-6
D gene: NA
J gene: TRBJ2-7
CDR3 protein: ASSFRPAGGSLARTYEQY

clone size: NA
V gene: TRBV19
D gene: TRBD1
J gene: TRBJ1-1
CDR3 protein: ASRPHLQGRNTEAF

clone size: NA
V gene: TRBV5-4
D gene: NA
J gene: TRBJ2-7
CDR3 protein: ASSLGTAFYEQY

clone size: few
V gene: TRBV18
D gene: NA
J gene: TRBJ2-7
CDR3 protein: ASSLARQTYEQY

clone size: NA
V gene: TRBV28
D gene: NA
J gene: TRBJ1-6
CDR3 protein: ASRVQGGSPLH

clone size: NA
V gene: TRBV19
D gene: NA
J gene: TRBJ1-5
CDR3 protein: ASSIDRDGNQPQH

clone size: NA
V gene: TRBV28
D gene: TRBD1
J gene: TRBJ1-6
CDR3 protein: ASSTPGQGDNSPLH

clone size: NA
V gene: TRBV28
D gene: NA
J gene: TRBJ1-2
CDR3 protein: ASSRIRDIGSYT

clone size: NA
V gene: TRBV21-1
D gene: NA
J gene: TRBJ2-7
CDR3 protein: ASSKKEDGLAASYEQY

clone size: NA
V gene: TRBV2
D gene: NA
J gene: TRBJ2-7
CDR3 protein: ASSRDISYEQY

clone size: once
V gene: TRBV4-1
D gene: NA
J gene: TRBJ2-7
CDR3 protein: ASSRHRDNPYEQY

clone size: NA
V gene: TRBV5-1
D gene: TRBD2
J gene: TRBJ2-1
CDR3 protein: ASRLTMASGGGSSYNEQF

clone size: NA
V gene: TRBV6-4
D gene: TRBD2
J gene: TRBJ2-1
CDR3 protein: ASSDSSGSYNEQF

clone size: NA
V gene: TRBV7-6
D gene: NA
J gene: TRBJ2-7
CDR3 protein: ASSLGPGGEQY

clone size: once
V gene: TRBV7-9
D gene: TRBD2
J gene: TRBJ2-3
CDR3 protein: ASSFGLAGFVDTQY

clone size: NA
V gene: TRBV28
D gene: TRBD2
J gene: TRBJ2-1
CDR3 protein: ASSWAGDSDEQF

clone size: NA
V gene: TRBV4-1
D gene: TRBD2
J gene: TRBJ2-7
CDR3 protein: ASSQTSGRESYEQY

clone size: few
V gene: TRBV10-3
D gene: NA
J gene: TRBJ2-5
CDR3 protein: AISDRGRETQY

clone size: once
V gene: TRBV6-5
D gene: NA
J gene: TRBJ2-5
CDR3 protein: ASSARLGRQETQY

clone size: NA
V gene: TRBV7-2
D gene: NA
J gene: TRBJ1-1
CDR3 protein: ASSLPINTEAF

clone size: NA
V gene: TRBV11-2
D gene: TRBD2
J gene: TRBJ2-1
CDR3 protein: ASSLETGLAYNEQF

clone size: NA
V gene: TRBV30
D gene: TRBD1
J gene: TRBJ2-7
CDR3 protein: AWSEGTGSYEQY

clone size: NA
V gene: TRBV18
D gene: TRBD1
J gene: TRBJ1-4
CDR3 protein: ASSPSGQGNEKLF

clone size: NA
V gene: TRBV5-1
D gene: NA
J gene: TRBJ2-7
CDR3 protein: ASSLDGSYEQY